This T cell receptor (beta chain) was sequenced in a study of CXCR3-negative and CXCR3-positive naive CD8 T cells. Broader study findings: TCR strength was inferred from TRB CDR3 properties, while surface CD5 was comparable between naive subsets. Naive cells that were CXCR3-positive had more hydrophobic TRB CDR3s (compared with CXCR3-negative naive cells). Relative to memory CD8+ cells, whose diversity was much lower, both naive subsets had comparably high diversity.

The method, 5' RACE with UMI labels, was used to prepare the TRB cDNA libraries. TCRdb reanalyzed the 5' RACE reads and collapses them to one entry per CDR3 protein, without DNA. This sample contains just under 65,000 distinct CDR3 sequences. Notes on this clonotype: Its target is unknown.

CD45RO-CCR7+CD27+CD95- expression identified naive CD8+ T cells. This CDR3 is built from 16 residues. The sequence was obtained from a human donor in good health. Some clones in this sample may be carry-over from other donors' samples. The chain carries TRBV12-3 or TRBV12-4 and TRBJ2-1; the D gene TCRdb calls, TRBD1, cannot be checked with no DNA. Source material: naive CXCR3+ CD8+ T cells from blood. Subset indicated: CD45RO-CCR7+CD27+CD95- naive CD8+ T cells expressing CXCR3 (TNR3+). CDR3 sequence: CASSFAKGQGADEQFF.